A selection of T cell receptor beta chains follows, all from one sample in a study of naive and memory T cell subsets. One entry per CDR3 protein, called by TCRdb with MiXCR from the 5' RACE reads. The repertoire holds tens of thousands of distinct CDR3 sequences, 7.6% seen once, with almost 10% in the top ten. The receptor source for this set is a female donor in good health. CDR3s include the opening cysteine and the closing phenylalanine or tryptophan. The D gene is left open where the match is weak. Clone size is given for some rows only: seen once, a few or many times, or a class if the clone is expanded.

v_call: TRBV6-5
j_call: TRBJ1-4
clone_size: few
d_call: .
cdr3_nt: TGTGCCAGCAGTTACTCGACCCCAAGGAATGAAAAACTGTTTTTT
cdr3_aa: CASSYSTPRNEKLFF

v_call: TRBV20-1
j_call: TRBJ2-3
clone_size: many
d_call: TRBD1
cdr3_nt: TGCAGTGCTAGAGAGGGACAGGGAGCAGATACGCAGTATTTT
cdr3_aa: CSAREGQGADTQYF

v_call: TRBV28
j_call: TRBJ2-3
clone_size: many
d_call: .
cdr3_nt: TGTGCCACAAAGACAGAAGGAGATACGCAGTATTTT
cdr3_aa: CATKTEGDTQYF

v_call: TRBV20-1
j_call: TRBJ1-1
clone_size: many
d_call: .
cdr3_nt: TGCAGTGCTAGAGATGCAACAACGAACACTGAAGCTTTCTTT
cdr3_aa: CSARDATTNTEAFF

v_call: TRBV6-2/TRBV6-3
j_call: TRBJ2-2
clone_size: few
d_call: TRBD2
cdr3_nt: TGTGCCAGCAGTTACTCCGGGACTAGCGGGGCTACCGGGGAGCTGTTTTTT
cdr3_aa: CASSYSGTSGATGELFF

v_call: TRBV20-1
j_call: TRBJ2-3
clone_size: few
d_call: TRBD2
cdr3_nt: TGCAGTGCTAGTAGACAGCGGGGGGACGGCCTAACCACAGATACGCAGTATTTT
cdr3_aa: CSASRQRGDGLTTDTQYF

v_call: TRBV6-2/TRBV6-3
j_call: TRBJ1-1
clone_size: .
d_call: .
cdr3_nt: TGTGCCAGCAGTTACTCCCCAGACCTAGAAGCTTTCTTT
cdr3_aa: CASSYSPDLEAFF

v_call: TRBV9
j_call: TRBJ2-6
clone_size: .
d_call: .
cdr3_nt: TGTGCCAGCAGCGTAGTTAATGGCGAGGGGCCCGGGGCCAACGTCCTGACTTTC
cdr3_aa: CASSVVNGEGPGANVLTF

v_call: TRBV29-1
j_call: TRBJ1-2
clone_size: .
d_call: .
cdr3_nt: TGCAGCGGTTTGTACCCTAACTATGGCTACACCTTC
cdr3_aa: CSGLYPNYGYTF

v_call: TRBV30
j_call: TRBJ2-5
clone_size: .
d_call: TRBD2
cdr3_nt: TGTGCCTGGAGGGGACTAGCGGGGAGGGAGACCCAGTACTTC
cdr3_aa: CAWRGLAGRETQYF

v_call: TRBV20-1
j_call: TRBJ1-5
clone_size: many
d_call: .
cdr3_nt: TGCAGTGCTAGGGACACCGGCACCCAGCATTTT
cdr3_aa: CSARDTGTQHF

v_call: TRBV6-2/TRBV6-3
j_call: TRBJ2-3
clone_size: .
d_call: .
cdr3_nt: TGTGCCAGCAGTTACCGCGTTTTCACAGATACGCAGTATTTT
cdr3_aa: CASSYRVFTDTQYF

v_call: TRBV18
j_call: TRBJ2-7
clone_size: few
d_call: .
cdr3_nt: TGTGCCAGCTCACCGAACCCAGGGTCCCACGAGCAGTACTTC
cdr3_aa: CASSPNPGSHEQYF

v_call: TRBV18
j_call: TRBJ2-1
clone_size: many
d_call: .
cdr3_nt: TGTGCCAGCTCATTGAGGGCTCCTCTCTCCTACAATGAGCAGTTCTTC
cdr3_aa: CASSLRAPLSYNEQFF

v_call: TRBV20-1
j_call: TRBJ2-1
clone_size: many
d_call: .
cdr3_nt: TGCAGTGCTAGAGCGGCAGGGGGGCGCTGGGATGAGCAGTTCTTC
cdr3_aa: CSARAAGGRWDEQFF

v_call: TRBV7-3
j_call: TRBJ2-3
clone_size: few
d_call: .
cdr3_nt: TGTGCCAGCAGCTTATCAGGGGCGGTGCAGTATTTT
cdr3_aa: CASSLSGAVQYF